This T cell receptor (beta chain) stems from a study of T cell responses to AZD1222 COVID-19 vaccine. Overall study findings and caveats: White British donors predominated, females outnumbered males, and clonal diversity was possibly underestimated. Reportedly, nearly half the spike-specific TCRs target unmutated variant regions.

Sequencing was performed with immunoSEQ multiplex PCR; in TCRdb, only in-frame clones are kept and a portion is missing. The sample contains some 90,000 clones, 75% to 90% of which appear only once. V lost 4 bases, J lost 4 bases, and 17 bases lay in between. The CDR3 length is 16 residues. Per germline, CDR1 MDHEN and CDR2 SYDVKM. About this clone itself: What it binds is not known.

This specimen was peripheral blood, taken on day 0 of AZD1222 vaccination. This TCR derives from an adult in good health. The rearrangement uses TRBV28 and TRBJ2-1; D might be TRBD2 (6 bases). CDR3: CASSSYLARSYNEQFF. CDR3 nucleotide sequence: TGTGCCAGCAGTTCCTATCTAGCGCGCTCATACAATGAGCAGTTCTTC.